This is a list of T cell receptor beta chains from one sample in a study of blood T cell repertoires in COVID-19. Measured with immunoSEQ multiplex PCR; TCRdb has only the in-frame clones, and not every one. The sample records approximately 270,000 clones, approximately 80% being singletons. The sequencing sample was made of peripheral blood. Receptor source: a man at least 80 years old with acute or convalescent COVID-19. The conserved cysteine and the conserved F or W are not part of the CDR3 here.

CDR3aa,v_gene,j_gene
ASSSPRQGLRGYT,TRBV11-2,TRBJ1-2
AISESGSPPGTGELF,TRBV10-3,TRBJ2-2
ASSYGLGTGLRGSYNSPLH,TRBV6-6,TRBJ1-6
ASGHFGQGNEQF,TRBV6-5,TRBJ2-1
ASSKNTGELF,TRBV27,TRBJ2-2
ASSLGGQGTDTQY,TRBV5-4,TRBJ2-3
ASSLTGSRSGEQY,TRBV7-2,TRBJ2-7
ASSFRGPTNEKLF,TRBV5-5,TRBJ1-4
ASSSTGAGGYT,TRBV28,TRBJ1-2
ASKGQTYEQY,TRBV5-1,TRBJ2-7
ASSEAPRSYEQY,TRBV6-1,TRBJ2-7
ASRLDSSSYEQY,TRBV5-4,TRBJ2-7
ASSGLGQGKTEAF,TRBV2,TRBJ1-1
ARTGQGEYEQY,TRBV2,TRBJ2-7
RPAGDTEAF,TRBV20-1,TRBJ1-1
ASRPLGGGNTEAF,TRBV6-5,TRBJ1-1
ASSLDRPNTEAF,TRBV5-1,TRBJ1-1
ASSFRLAGNGRELF,TRBV7-9,TRBJ2-2
ASSITGNYEQY,TRBV7-9,TRBJ2-7
ASSQGAGTSPLH,TRBV3-1/TRBV3-2,TRBJ1-6
ASSLAGTSGSRETQY,TRBV7-2,TRBJ2-5
ASSSQGPPGDEQY,TRBV5-1,TRBJ2-7
ASSLKTGSYNSPLH,TRBV5-1,TRBJ1-6
ASSQFQGRETQY,TRBV3-1/TRBV3-2,TRBJ2-5
ASSPQLRDRSTDTQY,TRBV18,TRBJ2-3
ASSNGRAAGANVLT,TRBV19,TRBJ2-6
ASSPPSAGSRNSPLH,TRBV18,TRBJ1-6
ATSDPLAGGVTRTQY,TRBV24-1,TRBJ2-3
ASGQVDEKLF,TRBV3-1/TRBV3-2,TRBJ1-4
ASSRRTAGGPPEQY,TRBV19,TRBJ2-7
ASSSWTGLQTQY,TRBV7-8,TRBJ2-5
ASSPGHSNQPQH,TRBV18,TRBJ1-5
ASSAGTASGLQKAF,TRBV6-1,TRBJ1-1
ASTTLPPGGASSGNTIY,TRBV5-5,TRBJ1-3
ASSGRGSQF,TRBV25-1,TRBJ2-1
ASSPRKGPATNEKLF,TRBV28,TRBJ1-4
ASSTRVLGSSGANVLT,TRBV6-4,TRBJ2-6
ASSPPLLQGANVSPLHT,TRBV3-1/TRBV3-2,TRBJ1-2
ASSDGAQGKLREQY,TRBV6-4,TRBJ2-7
ASSLSGRAYGYT,TRBV5-1,TRBJ1-2
ASSGRKGVSEQF,TRBV14,TRBJ2-1
AWGDRVTEAF,TRBV30,TRBJ1-1
ASSRDRGANQPQH,TRBV11-1,TRBJ1-5
ASSLRDNSYNEQF,TRBV9,TRBJ2-1
ASRSRGTYQPQH,TRBV19,TRBJ1-5
ASSMTGTSYGYT,TRBV7-2,TRBJ1-2
ATQRGTTNEKLF,TRBV10-3,TRBJ1-4
ASIANRGRQPQH,TRBV2,TRBJ1-5
ASSRLGQYDTEAF,TRBV14,TRBJ1-1
ASTRRGSGGASNTGELF,TRBV7-6,TRBJ2-2
ASSTGGGSRDTQY,TRBV5-4,TRBJ2-3
ASSLSGTTTGYT,TRBV27,TRBJ1-2
ASTPFVAERNTGELF,TRBV19,TRBJ2-2
ASTQPGGLKNIQY,TRBV19,TRBJ2-4
ASSLWGQGSSYEQY,TRBV28,TRBJ2-7
ASGKGVVYEQY,TRBV12-5,TRBJ2-7
ASSQEGSTNYGYT,TRBV3-1/TRBV3-2,TRBJ1-2
ASSWTGGEKLF,TRBV28,TRBJ1-4
ASSFGQVQETQY,TRBV5-4,TRBJ2-5
ASSLEGQGAKNIQY,TRBV5-1,TRBJ2-4